These T cell receptor beta chains were read from a single sample in a study of blood T cell repertoires in COVID-19. Data came from immunoSEQ multiplex PCR; TCRdb stores just in-frame clones and leaves some out. The sample holds more than 85,000 clones; roughly 85% are singletons and the top ten take less than 20%. The specimen sequenced was peripheral blood. The receptors originated from an elderly woman with acute or convalescent COVID-19. The CDR3 runs from the conserved cysteine through the conserved F or W. The order of the fields is V gene, J gene, D gene, clone size, CDR3 protein, CDR3 DNA. The D gene is left open where the match is weak. Clone size is stated in some rows and not others, as once, few, many or a class when expanded.

TRBV5-1	TRBJ1-1	TRBD1	NA	CASSYGQGAAEAFF	TGCGCCAGCAGCTACGGACAGGGGGCGGCTGAAGCTTTCTTT
TRBV5-1	TRBJ2-1	TRBD1	NA	CASSLYWTGGYEQFF	TGCGCCAGCAGCTTGTACTGGACAGGGGGCTACGAGCAGTTCTTC
TRBV6-5	TRBJ2-2	TRBD2	few	CASKGTSKLGELFF	TGTGCCAGCAAGGGGACTAGTAAGCTCGGGGAGCTGTTTTTT
TRBV4-3	TRBJ2-1	NA	NA	CASSKIDGRGSYNEQFF	TGCGCCAGCAGCAAGATAGACGGGAGAGGCTCCTACAATGAGCAGTTCTTC
TRBV6-2/TRBV6-3	TRBJ2-1	TRBD2	NA	CASSRLAIYNEQFF	TGTGCCAGCAGTCGACTAGCTATCTACAATGAGCAGTTCTTC
TRBV29-1	TRBJ2-3	TRBD2	few	CSVVAGVADTQYF	TGCAGCGTTGTAGCGGGGGTGGCAGATACGCAGTATTTT
TRBV5-4	TRBJ2-2	NA	NA	CASSLGQINTGELFF	TGTGCCAGCAGCTTGGGACAGATCAACACCGGGGAGCTGTTTTTT
TRBV5-8	TRBJ1-6	TRBD1	NA	CASSGRYRGPRSPLHF	TGTGCCAGCAGCGGCCGGTACAGGGGGCCGAGATCACCCCTCCACTTT
TRBV19	TRBJ1-5	NA	NA	CASSNGISNQPQHF	TGTGCCAGTAGTAACGGGATTAGCAATCAGCCCCAGCATTTT
TRBV5-1	TRBJ1-1	TRBD1	NA	CASGLTGANTEAFF	TGCGCCAGCGGTCTTACAGGGGCGAACACTGAAGCTTTCTTT
TRBV6-6	TRBJ1-5	TRBD1	NA	CASSPSGGEGNQPQHF	TGTGCCAGCAGCCCCTCAGGGGGCGAGGGCAATCAGCCCCAGCATTTT
TRBV12-5	TRBJ2-1	TRBD2	NA	CASGLWGEREGHNEQFF	TGTGCTAGTGGTTTATGGGGAGAGCGGGAGGGCCACAATGAGCAGTTCTTC
TRBV11-2	TRBJ2-5	NA	NA	CASSFRGAETQYF	TGTGCCAGCAGCTTCCGGGGGGCAGAGACCCAGTACTTC
TRBV20-1	TRBJ1-2	NA	NA	CSASGGTVDVTF	TGCAGTGCTAGTGGGGGCACCGTTGATGTGACCTTC
TRBV10-3	TRBJ2-5	TRBD2	NA	CATRGGETQYF	TGTGCCACCCGGGGAGGGGAGACCCAGTACTTC
TRBV24-1	TRBJ2-6	TRBD1	NA	CATSETEGGPGANVLTF	TGTGCCACCAGTGAAACAGAAGGGGGCCCTGGGGCCAACGTCCTGACTTTC
TRBV7-9	TRBJ1-5	TRBD1	few	CASSTGGVQPQHF	TGTGCCAGCAGCACAGGGGGCGTTCAGCCCCAGCATTTT